The present TCR beta chain was sequenced within a study of Ad26.COV2.S vaccination and SARS-CoV-2 variants. With 2 bases removed from V and 5 bases from J, the gap between germline ends came to 18 bases. Germline V gene lookup returns CDR1 LGHNA and CDR2 YSLEER. The CDR3 has 16 residues. Profiling relied on immunoSEQ multiplex PCR, and the TCRdb table lists in-frame clones only, not all of them. Of 200,000 to 300,000 clones listed, approximately 87% are singletons. Specified treatment: roughly 20 received Ad26.COV2.S at low or high dose, single or two shots; about 5 received placebo; per-sample allocation not given. Specimens were obtained on day 63 following the first vaccine or placebo injection. This adult donor, from Boston, was 18-55 years old.

This clonotype was obtained from a person between 18 and 65 years old who received the Ad26.COV2.S COVID-19 vaccine or a placebo. The chain links TRBV4-3 to TRBJ1-1; TRBD1 might be the D (5 bases). Specimen: peripheral blood, collected in a trial of Ad26.COV2.S vaccine versus placebo. DNA for the CDR3: TGCGCCAGCAGCCAAAGAATTGGGCAGGGTGGGACTGAAGCTTTCTTT. Its translation is CASSQRIGQGGTEAFF.